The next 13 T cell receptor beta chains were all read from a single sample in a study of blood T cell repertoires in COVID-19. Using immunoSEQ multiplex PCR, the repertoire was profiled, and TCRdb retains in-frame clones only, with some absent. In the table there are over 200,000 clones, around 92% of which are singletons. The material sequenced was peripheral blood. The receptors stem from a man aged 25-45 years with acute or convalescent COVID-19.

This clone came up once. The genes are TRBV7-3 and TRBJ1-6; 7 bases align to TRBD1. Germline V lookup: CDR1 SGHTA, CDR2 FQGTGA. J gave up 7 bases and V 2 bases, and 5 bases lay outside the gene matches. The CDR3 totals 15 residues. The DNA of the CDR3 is TGTGCCAGCAGCTTAGGCGGGACAGAAAATTCACCCCTCCACTTT. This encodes CASSLGGTENSPLHF.

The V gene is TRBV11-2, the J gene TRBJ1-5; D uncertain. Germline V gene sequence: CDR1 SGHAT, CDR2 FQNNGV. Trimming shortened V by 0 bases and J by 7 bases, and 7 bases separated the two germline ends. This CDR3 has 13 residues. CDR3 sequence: CASSLDRLQPQHF. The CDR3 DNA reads TGTGCCAGCAGCTTAGACAGGCTCCAGCCCCAGCATTTT.

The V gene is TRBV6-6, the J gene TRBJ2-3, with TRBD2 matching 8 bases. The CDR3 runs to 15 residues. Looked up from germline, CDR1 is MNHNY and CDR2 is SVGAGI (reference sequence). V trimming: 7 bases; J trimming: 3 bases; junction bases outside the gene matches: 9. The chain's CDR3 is CASTWVAGGTDTQYF. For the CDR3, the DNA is TGTGCCAGCACCTGGGTGGCGGGGGGAACAGATACGCAGTATTTT.

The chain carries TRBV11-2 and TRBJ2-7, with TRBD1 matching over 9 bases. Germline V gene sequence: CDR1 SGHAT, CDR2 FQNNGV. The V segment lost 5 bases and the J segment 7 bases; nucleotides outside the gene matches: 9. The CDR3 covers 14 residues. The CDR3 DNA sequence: TGTGCCAGCAGCGACGGGACAGGGCTCTGGGAGCAGTACTTC. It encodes CASSDGTGLWEQYF.

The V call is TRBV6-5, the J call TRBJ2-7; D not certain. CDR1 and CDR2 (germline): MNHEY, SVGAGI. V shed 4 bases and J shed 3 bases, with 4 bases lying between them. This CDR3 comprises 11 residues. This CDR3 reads CASSSYYEQYF. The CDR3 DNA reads TGTGCCAGCAGTTCCTACTACGAGCAGTACTTC.

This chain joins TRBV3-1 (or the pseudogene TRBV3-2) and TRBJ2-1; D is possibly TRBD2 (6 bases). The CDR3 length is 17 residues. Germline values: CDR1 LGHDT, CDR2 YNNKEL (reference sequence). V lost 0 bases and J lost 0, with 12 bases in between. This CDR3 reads CASSQDRFSGSYNEQFF. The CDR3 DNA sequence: TGTGCCAGCAGCCAAGATAGATTTAGCGGCTCCTACAATGAGCAGTTCTTC.

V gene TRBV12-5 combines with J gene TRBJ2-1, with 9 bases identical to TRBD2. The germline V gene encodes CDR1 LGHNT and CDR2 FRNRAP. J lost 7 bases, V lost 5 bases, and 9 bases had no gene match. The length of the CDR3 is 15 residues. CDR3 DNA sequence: TGTGCTAGTGGTCAATTAGCGGGGGCGGGGAATGAGCAGTTCTTC. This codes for CASGQLAGAGNEQFF. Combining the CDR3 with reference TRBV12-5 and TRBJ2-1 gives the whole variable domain DARVTQTPRHKVTEMGQEVTMRCQPILGHNTVFWYRQTMMQGLELLAYFRNRAPLDDSGMPKDRFSAEMPDATLATLKIQPSEPRDSAVYFCASGQLAGAGNEQFFGPGTRLTVL.

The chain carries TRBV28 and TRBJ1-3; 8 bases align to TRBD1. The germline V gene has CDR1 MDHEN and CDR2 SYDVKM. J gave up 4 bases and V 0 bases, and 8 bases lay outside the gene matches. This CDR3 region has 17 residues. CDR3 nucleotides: TGTGCCAGCAGTTTATGGTCAGGGGGCAATGTAGGAAACACCATATATTTT. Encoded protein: CASSLWSGGNVGNTIYF.

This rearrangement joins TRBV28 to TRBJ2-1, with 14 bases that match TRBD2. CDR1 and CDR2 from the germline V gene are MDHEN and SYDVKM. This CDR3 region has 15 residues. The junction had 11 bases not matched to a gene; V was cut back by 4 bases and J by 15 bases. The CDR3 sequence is CASSSGTSGSSSSFF. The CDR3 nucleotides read TGTGCCAGCAGTTCCGGGACTAGCGGGAGTAGTTCTTCGTTCTTC.

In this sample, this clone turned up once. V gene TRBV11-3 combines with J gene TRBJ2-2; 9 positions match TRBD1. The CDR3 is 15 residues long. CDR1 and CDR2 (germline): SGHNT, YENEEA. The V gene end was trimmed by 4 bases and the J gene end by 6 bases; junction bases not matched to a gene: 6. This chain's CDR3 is CASSSGQGRAGELFF. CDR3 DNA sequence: TGTGCCAGCAGCTCGGGACAGGGTCGGGCCGGGGAGCTGTTTTTT.

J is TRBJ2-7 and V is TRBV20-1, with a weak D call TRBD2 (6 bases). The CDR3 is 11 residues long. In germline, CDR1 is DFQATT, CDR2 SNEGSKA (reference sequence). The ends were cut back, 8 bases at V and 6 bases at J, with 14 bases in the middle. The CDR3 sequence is CSQLGGGEQYF. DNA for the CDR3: TGCAGTCAACTGGGGGGAGGCGAGCAGTACTTC.

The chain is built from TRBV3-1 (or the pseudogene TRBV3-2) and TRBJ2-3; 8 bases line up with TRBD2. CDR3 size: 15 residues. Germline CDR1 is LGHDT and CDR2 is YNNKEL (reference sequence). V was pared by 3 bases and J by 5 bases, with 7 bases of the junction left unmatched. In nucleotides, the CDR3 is TGTGCCAGCAGCCAGGTAGGCGGGGGGAGAGATACGCAGTATTTT. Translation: CASSQVGGGRDTQYF.

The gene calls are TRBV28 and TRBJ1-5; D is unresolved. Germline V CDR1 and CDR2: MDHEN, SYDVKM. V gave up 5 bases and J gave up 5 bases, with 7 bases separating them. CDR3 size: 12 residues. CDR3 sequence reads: CASSPDYQPQHF. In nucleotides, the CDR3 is TGTGCCAGCAGTCCCGACTATCAGCCCCAGCATTTT.